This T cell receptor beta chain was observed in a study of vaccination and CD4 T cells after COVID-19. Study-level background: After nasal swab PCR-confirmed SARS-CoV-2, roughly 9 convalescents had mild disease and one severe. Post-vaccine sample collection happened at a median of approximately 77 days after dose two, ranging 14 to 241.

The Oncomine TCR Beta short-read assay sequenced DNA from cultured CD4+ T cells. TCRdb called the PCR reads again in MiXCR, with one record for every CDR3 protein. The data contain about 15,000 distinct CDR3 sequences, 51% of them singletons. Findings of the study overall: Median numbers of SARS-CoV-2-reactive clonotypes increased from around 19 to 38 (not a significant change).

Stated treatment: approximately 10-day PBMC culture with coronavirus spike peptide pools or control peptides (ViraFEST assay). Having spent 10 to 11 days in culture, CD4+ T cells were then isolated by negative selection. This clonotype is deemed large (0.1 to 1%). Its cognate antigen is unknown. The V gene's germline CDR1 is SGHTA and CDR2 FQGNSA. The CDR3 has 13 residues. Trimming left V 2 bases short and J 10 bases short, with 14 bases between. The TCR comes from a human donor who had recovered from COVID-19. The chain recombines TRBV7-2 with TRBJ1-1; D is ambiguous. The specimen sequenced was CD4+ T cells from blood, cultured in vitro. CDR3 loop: CASSLMRDEGAFF. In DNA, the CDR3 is TGTGCCAGCAGCTTAATGAGGGATGAAGGAGCTTTCTTT.